This T cell receptor (beta chain) was obtained from a study of blood T cell repertoires in COVID-19. Germline V gene data show CDR1 as SEHNR and CDR2 as FQNEAQ (reference sequence). The CDR3 consists of 16 residues. After removal of 3 bases from V and 0 bases from J, the junction contained 5 bases not matched to a gene. In the original processing: Researchers report that nucleated cell counts were estimated from reference gene primer amplification. Using immunoSEQ multiplex PCR, the repertoire was profiled, and TCRdb retains in-frame clones only, with some absent. The V and J calls and the clone size are those of that table, but D and trimming were determined from the DNA. The top ten clones hold about 2.8% of a sample with 48,000 or so clones, about nine tenths of them seen once.

This receptor was obtained from a woman older than 75 with COVID-19, enrolled during active disease. This chain joins TRBV7-9 and TRBJ1-3; 7 bases are a match to TRBD1. Sequenced material: peripheral blood. This CDR3 is CASSLGQPNSGNTIYF. The DNA for the CDR3 is TGTGCCAGCAGCTTGGGACAGCCCAACTCTGGAAACACCATATATTTT.